Each of the 10 T cell receptor beta chains below was sequenced from the same sample in a study of blood T cell repertoires in COVID-19. Clones were read by immunoSEQ multiplex PCR, and TCRdb kept only the in-frame ones, dropping some. The sample records some 250,000 clones, roughly 86% being singletons. The sequenced sample consisted of peripheral blood. Source of these receptors: a woman under 40 who had recovered from COVID-19.

The chain recombines TRBV25-1 with TRBJ2-5; the D gene is possibly TRBD1 (7 bases). The germline gives CDR1 MGHDK, CDR2 SYGVNS. The CDR3 covers 14 residues. The ends were cut back, 11 bases at V and 5 bases at J, with 21 bases in the middle. The CDR3 bases are TGTGCCGGGTCTCGAACAGGGGAGGTGGAGACCCAGTACTTC. The encoded protein is CAGSRTGEVETQYF.

The count of this clone is one. This rearrangement joins TRBV9 to TRBJ2-5; TRBD2 aligns across 13 bases. The germline gives CDR1 SGDLS, CDR2 YYNGEE. V was pared by 4 bases and J by 2 bases, with 8 bases of the junction left unmatched. The CDR3 has 17 amino acids. CDR3 DNA sequence: TGTGCCAGCAGCTCATGGGGACTAGCGGGGTTGCAAGAGACCCAGTACTTC. The encoded protein is CASSSWGLAGLQETQYF.

The rearrangement links TRBV19 to TRBJ2-7; 13 positions agree with TRBD2. With V trimmed by 5 bases and J by 2 bases, 9 bases remained unmatched. This CDR3 contains 17 residues. Germline assignment: CDR1 LNHDA and CDR2 SQIVND (reference sequence). CDR3 nucleotide sequence: TGTGCCAGTAGTGTCACTAGCGGGGGGGCCTTTGCCTACGAGCAGTACTTC. Amino acids: CASSVTSGGAFAYEQYF. Full variable domain (rest looked up from reference TRBV19 and TRBJ2-7): DGGITQSPKYLFRKEGQNVTLSCEQNLNHDAMYWYRQDPGQGLRLIYYSQIVNDFQKGDIAEGYSVSREKKESFPLTVTSAQKNPTAFYLCASSVTSGGAFAYEQYFGPGTRLTVT.

The chain links TRBV11-3 to TRBJ1-5, with a weak D call TRBD1 (5 bases). The CDR3 is 15 residues long. V shed 3 bases and J shed 3 bases, with 12 bases lying between them. Germline V gene lookup returns CDR1 SGHNT and CDR2 YENEEA. The CDR3 nucleotides read TGTGCCAGCAGCTTGGGGCTAATATTCAATCAGCCCCAGCATTTT. Its translation: CASSLGLIFNQPQHF.

V gene TRBV5-1 combines with J gene TRBJ1-3; no reliable D call. This CDR3 has 14 residues. The germline CDR1 and CDR2 sequences are SGHRS and YFSETQ. The V gene lost 2 bases and the J gene lost 0 bases, with 6 bases spanning the gap. The CDR3 DNA follows: TGCGCCAGCAGCTTTGACTACTCTGGAAACACCATATATTTT. Translation gives CASSFDYSGNTIYF.

The chain has TRBV11-2 and TRBJ1-2; tentatively, D is TRBD1 (6 bases). Trimming shortened V by 0 bases and J by 4 bases, and 15 bases separated the two germline ends. CDR1 and CDR2 (germline): SGHAT, FQNNGV. The CDR3 length is 16 residues. CDR3 nucleotide sequence: TGTGCCAGCAGCTTAGATCAGGGGTCAGGGACCTATGGCTACACCTTC. As protein: CASSLDQGSGTYGYTF.

The rearrangement uses TRBV6-6 and TRBJ2-2, with 7 positions matching TRBD1. Germline trimming cut 1 base from V and 6 bases from J; bases unmatched to any gene: 8. This CDR3 has 16 residues. Germline-derived CDR1 and CDR2 are MNHNY and SVGAGI (reference sequence). This CDR3 reads CASSYWDSTGPGELFF. The CDR3 DNA reads as TGTGCCAGCAGTTACTGGGACAGTACGGGGCCCGGGGAGCTGTTTTTT.

The chain links TRBV18 to TRBJ2-7; D possibly corresponds to TRBD2 (7 bases). V lost 3 bases to trimming and J lost 0 bases, with 15 bases between them. Germline CDR1 and CDR2: KGHSH and LQKENI. This CDR3 region has 16 residues. The CDR3 coding sequence is TGTGCCAGCTCACCGGATGGGGGGGCGAGCTCCTACGAGCAGTACTTC. Encoded protein: CASSPDGGASSYEQYF. Looking up the rest from reference TRBV18 and TRBJ2-7 gives the full variable domain: NAGVMQNPRHLVRRRGQEARLRCSPMKGHSHVYWYRQLPEEGLKFMVYLQKENIIDESGMPKERFSAEFPKEGPSILRIQQVVRGDSAAYFCASSPDGGASSYEQYFGPGTRLTVT.

This chain connects TRBV3-1 (or the pseudogene TRBV3-2) to TRBJ2-1, with 9 bases aligning to TRBD1. The V gene's germline CDR1 is LGHDT and CDR2 YNNKEL (reference sequence). The CDR3 runs to 17 residues. V shed 4 bases, J shed 9 bases, and the junction held 16 bases outside the gene matches. In DNA, the CDR3 is TGTGCCAGCAGCCGAGGTCCCACCGGAACAGGGGGCGGTGAGCAGTTCTTC. This gives the protein CASSRGPTGTGGGEQFF.

This CDR3 reads CASSPPDRGRLNTEAFF. The CDR3 DNA reads TGTGCCAGTAGTCCCCCGGACAGGGGACGGCTTAACACTGAAGCTTTCTTT. The V call is TRBV19, the J call TRBJ1-1, with 9 bases lining up with TRBD1. CDR1 is LNHDA and CDR2 is SQIVND in the germline V gene (reference sequence). After removal of 5 bases from V and 2 bases from J, the junction contained 12 bases not matched to a gene. The CDR3 contains 17 residues.